This T cell receptor beta chain came from a study of blood T cell repertoires in COVID-19. Study details: Sites across the United States, Italy and Spain contributed samples from acute and convalescent COVID-19.

CDR3 size: 15 residues. CDR1 and CDR2 from the germline V gene are MNHEY and SVGAGI. V was pared by 6 bases and J by 4 bases, with 10 bases of the junction left unmatched. Sequencing used immunoSEQ multiplex PCR; TCRdb keeps in-frame clones, though not all of them. The table records 30,000 to 45,000 clones, more than 70% of them present only once. The rearrangement uses TRBV6-5 and TRBJ2-7, with 9 positions matching TRBD1. The receptor's source is a man in his fifties or sixties with acute or convalescent COVID-19. Material: peripheral blood. In DNA, the CDR3 is TGTGCCAGCAGGAGACCGGGACAGGGCGCTTACGAGCAGTACTTC. It specifies CASRRPGQGAYEQYF.